This T cell receptor beta chain is drawn from a study of Ad26.COV2.S vaccination and SARS-CoV-2 variants. Study as a whole: Administration of Ad26.COV2.S was intramuscular, either once or twice 56 days apart.

Regarding treatment: 15 to 20 received Ad26.COV2.S at low or high dose, single or two shots; about five received placebo; per-sample allocation not given. Specimens were obtained on day 63 following the first vaccine or placebo injection. Within Boston, the person who donated was an adult of 18-55 years. Method: immunoSEQ multiplex PCR; TCRdb's copy keeps in-frame clones and lacks some. The repertoire holds 400,000 to 450,000 clones, with about 92% as singletons. The clonotype originates from a person aged 18 to 59 who received the Ad26.COV2.S COVID-19 vaccine or a placebo. The sequences come from peripheral blood, collected in a trial of Ad26.COV2.S vaccine versus placebo.

In nucleotides, the CDR3 is TGTGCCAGCAGACAGACAGGACCGAACACCGGGGAGCTGTTTTTT. It translates to CASRQTGPNTGELFF. The J gene is TRBJ2-2, the V gene TRBV27; weak D call: TRBD1 (6 bases). Trimming removed 6 bases at V and 0 bases at J, with 11 bases between. Per the germline V gene, CDR1 is MNHEY and CDR2 is SMNVEV (reference sequence). This CDR3 comprises 15 residues.